This entry lists 8 T cell receptor beta chains sequenced from one sample in a study of blood T cells in healthy people across ages. Primers used in a second PCR of about 6 to 11 cycles were a sample-barcoded 5' primer and a J-beta primer mix. Each CDR3 protein gets one entry after TCRdb re-called the 5' RACE reads with MiXCR. The sample has fewer than 1.5 million distinct CDR3 sequences, around 42% seen once. Source material: blood. The receptors originated from a woman younger than 35 in good health.

The rearrangement joins TRBV30 to TRBJ2-5, with 11 bases fitting TRBD2. The germline CDR1 and CDR2 sequences are GTSNPN and SVGIG (reference sequence). This CDR3 has 14 amino acids. The CDR3 DNA sequence: TGTGGCACTAGCGGGGGCTCGTACCAAGAGACCCAGTACTTC. Amino acid sequence: CGTSGGSYQETQYF.

The chain is built from TRBV9 and TRBJ2-7; 11 bases agree with TRBD2. Germline V gene data show CDR1 as SGDLS and CDR2 as YYNGEE. J lost 3 bases, V lost 2 bases, and 4 bases had no gene match. The CDR3 runs to 15 residues. The CDR3 DNA reads as TGTGCCAGCAGCGTCGCACTAGCGGGAGTCTACGAGCAGTACTTC. It translates to CASSVALAGVYEQYF.

This chain uses TRBV7-2 with TRBJ1-2; 7 bases map to TRBD1. V trimming: 5 bases; J trimming: 4 bases; junction bases outside the gene matches: 10. This CDR3 has 15 amino acids. Germline V gives CDR1 SGHTA, CDR2 FQGNSA. The CDR3, as DNA: TGTGCCAGCAGCCCTAGTCTGGGACAGATCTATGGCTACACCTTC. Protein: CASSPSLGQIYGYTF.

This clonotype was recorded a few times. The chain has TRBV5-5 and TRBJ1-1, with a weak D call TRBD1 (6 bases). This CDR3 has 15 amino acids. Trimming left V 4 bases short and J 1 base short, with 14 bases between. Germline V gives CDR1 SGHKS, CDR2 YYEKEE (reference sequence). The CDR3 loop reads CASSLGGRANTEAFF. The DNA for the CDR3 is TGTGCCAGCAGCCTAGGGGGGAGGGCGAACACTGAAGCTTTCTTT.

This clonotype was picked up a small number of times. This chain joins TRBV5-1 and TRBJ1-2, with 10 bases identical to TRBD1. The CDR3 is made up of 19 amino acids. Germline V gene sequence: CDR1 SGHRS, CDR2 YFSETQ. V gave up 4 bases and J gave up 0 bases; unmatched junction bases: 15. The CDR3 bases are TGCGCCAGCAGCCCTCGTACCGGGACAGGGGAGTTAGCTAACTATGGCTACACCTTC. Protein product: CASSPRTGTGELANYGYTF.

The chain's CDR3 is CSARKSETRGTQYF. The DNA of the CDR3 is TGCAGTGCTAGAAAAAGCGAAACGCGAGGGACCCAGTACTTC. This chain links TRBV20-1 with TRBJ2-5; no clear D. V shed 2 bases and J shed 7 bases, with 17 bases lying between them. Germline values: CDR1 DFQATT, CDR2 SNEGSKA (reference sequence). The CDR3 runs to 14 residues.

This clonotype showed up many times. This chain links TRBV29-1 with TRBJ2-7; D is perhaps TRBD1 or TRBD2 (5 bases each). Between the trimmed V and J ends, which lost 5 bases and 0 bases, there was a span of 11 bases. Germline V gene data show CDR1 as SQVTM and CDR2 as ANQGSEA. The CDR3 totals 13 residues. In DNA, the CDR3 is TGCAGCGTTAGCCAGGGAGTCTCCTACGAGCAGTACTTC. Translated: CSVSQGVSYEQYF.

This clonotype was counted between two and nine times. This chain joins TRBV6-5 and TRBJ2-5; 7 nucleotides match TRBD1. Trimming removed 3 bases from V and 5 bases from J; junction bases left unmatched: 6. This CDR3 has 14 residues. Germline V gene lookup returns CDR1 MNHEY and CDR2 SVGAGI. CDR3 DNA sequence: TGTGCCAGCAGTTATCGCACAGGGGCCGAGACCCAGTACTTC. Amino acids: CASSYRTGAETQYF.